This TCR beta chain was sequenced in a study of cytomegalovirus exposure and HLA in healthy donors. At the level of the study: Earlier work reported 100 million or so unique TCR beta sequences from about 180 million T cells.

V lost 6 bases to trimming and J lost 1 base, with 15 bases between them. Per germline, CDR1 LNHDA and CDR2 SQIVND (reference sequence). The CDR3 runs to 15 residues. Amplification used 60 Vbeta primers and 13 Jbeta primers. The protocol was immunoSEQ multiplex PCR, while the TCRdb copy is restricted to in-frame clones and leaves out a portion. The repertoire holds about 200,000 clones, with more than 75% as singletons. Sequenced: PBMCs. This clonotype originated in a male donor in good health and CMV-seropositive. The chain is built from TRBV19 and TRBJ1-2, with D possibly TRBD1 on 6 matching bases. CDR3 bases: TGTGCCAGTAGCCCCGGACAGCCTGTTAACTATGGCTACACCTTC. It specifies CASSPGQPVNYGYTF. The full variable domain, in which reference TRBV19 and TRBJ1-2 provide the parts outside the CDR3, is DGGITQSPKYLFRKEGQNVTLSCEQNLNHDAMYWYRQDPGQGLRLIYYSQIVNDFQKGDIAEGYSVSREKKESFPLTVTSAQKNPTAFYLCASSPGQPVNYGYTFGSGTRLTVV.